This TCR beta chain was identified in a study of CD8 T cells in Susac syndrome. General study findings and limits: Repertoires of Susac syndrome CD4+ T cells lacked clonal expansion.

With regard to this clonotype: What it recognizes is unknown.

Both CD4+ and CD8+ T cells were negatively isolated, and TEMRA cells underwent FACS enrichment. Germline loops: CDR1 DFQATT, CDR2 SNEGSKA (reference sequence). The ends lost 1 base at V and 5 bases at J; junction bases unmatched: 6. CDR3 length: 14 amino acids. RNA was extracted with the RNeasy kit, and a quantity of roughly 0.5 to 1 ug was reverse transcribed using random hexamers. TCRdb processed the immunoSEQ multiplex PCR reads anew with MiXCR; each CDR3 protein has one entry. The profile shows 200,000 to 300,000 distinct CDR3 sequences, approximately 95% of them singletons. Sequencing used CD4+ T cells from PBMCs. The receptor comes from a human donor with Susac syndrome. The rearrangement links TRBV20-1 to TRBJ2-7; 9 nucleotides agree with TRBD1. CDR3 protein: CSARATGGYDEQYF. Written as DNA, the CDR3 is TGCAGTGCTAGAGCCACAGGGGGCTATGACGAGCAGTACTTC.